Below, 2 T cell receptor beta chains from the same sample are listed, as sequenced in a study of cytomegalovirus exposure and HLA in healthy donors. Using immunoSEQ multiplex PCR, the repertoire was profiled, and TCRdb retains in-frame clones only, with some absent. The sample has 200,000 to 250,000 clones, roughly 91% seen once; the top ten hold roughly 2%. The sample taken for sequencing was PBMCs. These receptors were collected from a woman between 18 and 29 years old in good health and CMV-seropositive.

This clone was found once. The rearrangement links TRBV5-1 to TRBJ1-1, with D hard to call. V was clipped by 2 bases and J by 5 bases, with 7 bases between them. This CDR3 spans 12 amino acids. Germline CDR1 SGHRS, CDR2 YFSETQ. CDR3 DNA sequence: TGCGCCAGCAGCTTTCGGGGAACTGAAGCTTTCTTT. The encoded protein is CASSFRGTEAFF.

The V and J genes are TRBV9 and TRBJ2-2; 7 positions agree with TRBD2. Looked up from germline, CDR1 is SGDLS and CDR2 is YYNGEE. J lost 3 bases, V lost 5 bases, and 10 bases had no gene match. The CDR3 spans 16 residues. The CDR3 loop reads CASRSTRGLHTGELFF. The CDR3 nucleotides are TGTGCCAGCAGATCAACCCGGGGACTACACACCGGGGAGCTGTTTTTT.